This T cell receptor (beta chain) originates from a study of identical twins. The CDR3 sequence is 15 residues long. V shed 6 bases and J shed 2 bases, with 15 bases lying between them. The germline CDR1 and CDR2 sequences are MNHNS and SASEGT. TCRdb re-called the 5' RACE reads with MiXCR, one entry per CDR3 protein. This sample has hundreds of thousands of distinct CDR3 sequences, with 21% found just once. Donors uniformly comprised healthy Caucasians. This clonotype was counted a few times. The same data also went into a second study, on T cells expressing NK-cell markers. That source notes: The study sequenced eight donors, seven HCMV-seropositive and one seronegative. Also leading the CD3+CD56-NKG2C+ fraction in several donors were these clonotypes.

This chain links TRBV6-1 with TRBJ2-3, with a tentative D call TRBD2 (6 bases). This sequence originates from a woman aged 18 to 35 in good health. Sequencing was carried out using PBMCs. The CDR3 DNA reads TGTGCCAGCAGAGAGGGACTCTCACCCACAGATACGCAGTATTTT. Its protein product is CASREGLSPTDTQYF.